Described below is a single TCR beta chain sequence and its context. The data derive from a study of cytomegalovirus exposure and HLA in healthy donors. The PCR ran on 60 Vbeta and 13 Jbeta primers. Repertoires were generated with immunoSEQ multiplex PCR, while TCRdb's copy carries only in-frame clones and drops some. The sample lists tens of thousands of clones; about 79% were seen once. CDR1 and CDR2 from the germline V gene are MGHRA and YSYEKL. Trimming cost V 4 bases and J 0 bases; bases outside gene matches: 2. The CDR3 extends over 14 amino acids. V gene TRBV4-1 combines with J gene TRBJ1-1; 7 bases fit TRBD1. The TCR originated in an older man in good health and CMV-seropositive. The sample consisted of PBMCs. CDR3 sequence (DNA): TGCGCCAGCAGCCGGGACAGAGTGAACACTGAAGCTTTCTTT. It is translated as CASSRDRVNTEAFF.